The 5 T cell receptor beta chains below all came from one sample that was sequenced in a study of blood T cell repertoires in COVID-19. Using immunoSEQ multiplex PCR, the repertoire was profiled, and TCRdb retains in-frame clones only, with some absent. The table lists about 220,000 clones, 75% to 85% of them singletons. The source material was peripheral blood. The receptors stem from a man aged 45 to 65 with active or convalescent COVID-19.

This clone was found once. This chain joins TRBV3-1 (or the pseudogene TRBV3-2) and TRBJ1-4, with unresolved D. The CDR3 has 18 residues. The germline V gene has CDR1 LGHDT and CDR2 YNNKEL (reference sequence). V was pared by 0 bases and J by 3 bases, with 17 bases between. This CDR3 reads CASSQERVVKRANEKLFF. DNA for the CDR3: TGTGCCAGCAGCCAAGAGCGGGTGGTTAAGAGGGCTAATGAAAAACTGTTTTTT.

This sequence joins TRBV7-9 and TRBJ1-6; the match to TRBD1 covers 7 bases. J was trimmed by 14 bases and V by 2 bases; bases with no gene match: 9. The CDR3 spans 14 residues. The germline gives CDR1 SEHNR, CDR2 FQNEAQ (reference sequence). CDR3 DNA: TGTGCCAGCAGCTTACTACAGGGGCATCAAGCCCTCCACTTT. Its protein is CASSLLQGHQALHF.

The chain employs TRBV9 and TRBJ1-3, with D tentatively TRBD1 (5 bases). Germline values: CDR1 SGDLS, CDR2 YYNGEE. This CDR3 comprises 14 residues. V lost 4 bases and J lost 4, with 12 bases in between. CDR3 nucleotides: TGTGCCAGCAGCCCGCGGACAAGAGGAAACACCATATATTTT. Translated, it gives CASSPRTRGNTIYF.

This chain uses TRBV7-3 with TRBJ2-2, with D maybe TRBD1 (6 bases). Looked up from germline, CDR1 is SGHTA and CDR2 is FQGTGA. The CDR3 length is 14 residues. V gave up 4 bases and J gave up 8 bases, with 14 bases separating them. DNA of the CDR3: TGTGCCAGCAGCTCGGGACAAGTCGGAGGGGAGCTGTTTTTT. This translates into CASSSGQVGGELFF.

J is TRBJ2-6 and V is TRBV19; TRBD2 agrees at 11 bases. Germline trimming cut 1 base from V and 0 bases from J; bases unmatched to any gene: 5. The CDR3 spans 19 residues. CDR1 and CDR2 from the germline V gene are LNHDA and SQIVND (reference sequence). The CDR3 reads CASSIATSGGLSGANVLTF. The DNA of the CDR3 is TGTGCCAGTAGTATAGCCACTAGCGGGGGACTCTCTGGGGCCAACGTCCTGACTTTC. The full variable domain, in which reference TRBV19 and TRBJ2-6 provide the parts outside the CDR3, is DGGITQSPKYLFRKEGQNVTLSCEQNLNHDAMYWYRQDPGQGLRLIYYSQIVNDFQKGDIAEGYSVSREKKESFPLTVTSAQKNPTAFYLCASSIATSGGLSGANVLTFGAGSRLTVL.